The source of this T cell receptor (beta chain) is a study of blood T cell repertoires in COVID-19. Study-wide context: Samples came from the United States, Italy and Spain, spanning acute and convalescent COVID-19.

Assay used: immunoSEQ multiplex PCR; TCRdb lists only in-frame clones, some missing. Here the sample spans some 150,000 clones, approximately 80% being singletons. The CDR3 is 16 residues long. With V trimmed by 0 bases and J by 6 bases, 5 bases remained unmatched. Germline values: CDR1 MNHEY, CDR2 SVGAGI. The V gene is TRBV6-5, the J gene TRBJ1-2, with 12 bases aligning to TRBD1. The sequenced material came from peripheral blood. This clonotype was obtained from a woman of 80 years or more with acute or convalescent COVID-19. The CDR3 reads CASSYSRGQGAHGYTF. The CDR3 nucleotides read TGTGCCAGCAGTTACTCGAGGGGACAGGGGGCACATGGCTACACCTTC.